A single sample gave rise to the 9 T cell receptor beta chains below, sequenced in a study of T cell repertoires in aging, cancer and after chemotherapy. TCR beta rearrangements were amplified from peripheral blood genomic DNA. Rearranged V-D-J TRB sequences were amplified with a mixed TRB-A/B primer pool. TCRdb fed the multiplex PCR reads into MiXCR, producing one record per CDR3 protein. The data show around 5,000 distinct CDR3 sequences, with around 21% seen just once and 3.7% held by the top ten. The sequencing input was blood. The receptor source for this set is a human donor in good health. The donor label of this sample is uncertain.

About this clonotype: With a much larger clone just one base away, this may be a read error. The chain is built from TRBV20-1 and TRBJ2-7; D gene ambiguous. Trimming stripped 4 bases from V and 5 bases from J, with 18 bases between. The CDR3 loop spans 14 amino acids. Germline assignment: CDR1 DFQATT and CDR2 SNEGSKA (reference sequence). The CDR3 DNA sequence: TGCAGTGCTATAGTCATGACTGGGCTGGACGAGCAGTACTTC. It encodes CSAIVMTGLDEQYF.

The table lists this clonotype with a few counts. For the CDR3, the DNA is TGCGCCAGCAGCCTTCGACACCGAGAGCAGTTCTTC. As protein: CASSLRHREQFF. The chain joins TRBV4-3 to TRBJ2-1; no firm D call. The germline V and J ends were trimmed by 4 bases and 10 bases, with 11 bases remaining between them. This CDR3 comprises 12 residues. In germline, CDR1 is LGHNA, CDR2 YSLEER.

The sample holds a few counts of this clonotype. A junction boundary mismatches the germline segment, possibly from a read error. The J gene is TRBJ1-2, the V gene TRBV4-2; 9 bases are a match to TRBD1. Germline assignment: CDR1 LGHNA and CDR2 YNFKEQ. The CDR3 consists of 16 residues. The CDR3 sequence is CASSQVSQGAGYGYTF. The CDR3 DNA reads TGCGCCAGCAGCCAGGTTTCACAGGGGGCAGGTTATGGCTACACCTTC.

This sequence joins TRBV20-1 and TRBJ2-7, with TRBD2 matching 7 bases. The ends lost 0 bases at V and 7 bases at J; junction bases unmatched: 12. Germline V gives CDR1 DFQATT, CDR2 SNEGSKA (reference sequence). The length of the CDR3 is 15 residues. The CDR3 nucleotides read TGCAGTGCTAGAGAGGGTGGTGGGAGGGCCCGGGAGCAGTACTTC. Its protein is CSAREGGGRAREQYF.

This clonotype is medium-sized (0.01 to 0.1%). CDR3 nucleotides: TGTGCCAGCAGCAGACAGGGGGCACGGGCAACTAATGAAAAACTGTTTTTT. Its protein product is CASSRQGARATNEKLFF. The V and J genes are TRBV6-5 and TRBJ1-4; 10 bases map to TRBD1. This CDR3 is built from 17 residues. V gave up 6 bases and J gave up 0 bases; unmatched junction bases: 7. CDR1 MNHEY and CDR2 SVGAGI come from the germline V gene.

This clonotype is termed medium-sized (0.01 to 0.1%). The chain combines TRBV27 with TRBJ2-3; 10 positions agree with TRBD2. The CDR3 runs to 17 residues. V was pared by 5 bases and J by 3 bases, with 11 bases of the junction left unmatched. The germline CDR1 and CDR2 sequences are MNHEY and SMNVEV (reference sequence). The CDR3 region has the DNA TGTGCCAGCAGTCCCACCTTAAGCGGGAGGGAGACAGATACGCAGTATTTT. It is translated as CASSPTLSGRETDTQYF.

The chain recombines TRBV7-9 with TRBJ1-2, with D possibly being TRBD1 (5 bases). The CDR3 runs 12 residues. Trimming cost V 7 bases and J 5 bases, with 11 bases left between them. The germline V gene encodes CDR1 SEHNR and CDR2 FQNEAQ (reference sequence). The CDR3: CASIFQGYGYTF. The CDR3 DNA reads as TGTGCCAGCATCTTTCAGGGTTATGGCTACACCTTC.

This clonotype was picked up a small number of times. The V call is TRBV5-1, the J call TRBJ1-3; the D is unclear. CDR1 and CDR2 (germline): SGHRS, YFSETQ. V shed 9 bases and J shed 0 bases, with 10 bases lying between them. This CDR3 comprises 13 residues. The chain's CDR3 is CATPWNSGNTIYF. DNA for the CDR3: TGCGCCACCCCATGGAACTCTGGAAACACCATATATTTT.

V usage is TRBV9 and J usage is TRBJ2-3; 11 bases align to TRBD2. This CDR3 contains 16 residues. The junction had 8 bases not matched to a gene; V was cut back by 3 bases and J by 5 bases. Germline V CDR1 and CDR2: SGDLS, YYNGEE. The CDR3 DNA reads TGTGCCAGCAGCGCCGAGCTAGCGGGGGGCCGAGATACGCAGTATTTT. This encodes CASSAELAGGRDTQYF. Full variable domain (remainder filled in from reference TRBV9 and TRBJ2-3): DSGVTQTPKHLITATGQRVTLRCSPRSGDLSVYWYQQSLDQGLQFLIQYYNGEERAKGNILERFSAQQFPDLHSELNLSSLELGDSALYFCASSAELAGGRDTQYFGPGTRLTVL.